This passage covers 13 T cell receptor beta chains from one sample sequenced in a study of blood T cell repertoires in COVID-19. The data were produced by immunoSEQ multiplex PCR, yet TCRdb's version contains in-frame clones alone and is incomplete. The repertoire includes approximately 120,000 clones, around 81% of them detected once, and about 4.5% sits in the top ten. Sequences were obtained from peripheral blood. These receptors all stem from a human donor in a cohort sampled during active or convalescent COVID-19.

The V and J genes are TRBV13 and TRBJ1-2; no firm D call. The CDR3 runs 15 residues. V was cut by 10 bases and J by 4 bases, with 22 bases left in between. Germline V lookup: CDR1 PRHDT, CDR2 FYEKMQ (reference sequence). CDR3 DNA sequence: TGTGCCACCCCCAGGCCAGGAGGCCTTTCCTATGGCTACACCTTC. It specifies CATPRPGGLSYGYTF.

The chain combines TRBV18 with TRBJ1-2, with D perhaps TRBD1 (6 bases). The CDR3 is 15 amino acids. V was trimmed by 1 base and J by 0 bases, leaving 9 bases between them. The germline V gene has CDR1 KGHSH and CDR2 LQKENI. CDR3 bases: TGTGCCAGCTCACCACTGGGACAATCTAACTATGGCTACACCTTC. Amino acid sequence: CASSPLGQSNYGYTF.

The V gene is TRBV7-6, the J gene TRBJ2-5, with 13 bases aligning to TRBD2. V dropped 5 bases and J dropped 4; count of bases not matched to a gene: 13. Germline V gene lookup returns CDR1 SGHVS and CDR2 FNYEAQ. The CDR3 length is 18 residues. As DNA, the CDR3 is TGTGCCAGCAGCCAATTTTCGAGGACTAGCGGGGGATTAGAGACCCAGTACTTC. Its translation is CASSQFSRTSGGLETQYF.

This clone occurred once. CDR3 nucleotide sequence: TGTGCCAGCTCCCCGTACCAAGAGACCCAGTACTTC. Protein sequence: CASSPYQETQYF. The gene calls are TRBV18 and TRBJ2-5; D is undetermined. V was clipped by 6 bases and J by 0 bases, with 5 bases between them. The germline V gene encodes CDR1 KGHSH and CDR2 LQKENI. This CDR3 comprises 12 residues. Supplemented by reference TRBV18 and TRBJ2-5, the full variable domain reads NAGVMQNPRHLVRRRGQEARLRCSPMKGHSHVYWYRQLPEEGLKFMVYLQKENIIDESGMPKERFSAEFPKEGPSILRIQQVVRGDSAAYFCASSPYQETQYFGPGTRLLVL.

This rearrangement joins TRBV19 to TRBJ2-4; 7 bases align to TRBD1. The CDR3 spans 16 residues. Losses at the gene ends were 3 bases for V and 3 bases for J; bases not matched to a gene: 8. The germline gives CDR1 LNHDA, CDR2 SQIVND (reference sequence). CDR3 DNA: TGTGCCAGTAGTATGGAGACAGGGTTCGGCAAAAACATTCAGTACTTC. This translates into CASSMETGFGKNIQYF.

This clone was counted between two and nine times. This chain joins TRBV4-1 and TRBJ1-5; maybe TRBD1 (5 bases). CDR1 and CDR2 (germline): MGHRA, YSYEKL. The V end lost 4 bases, the J end lost 5 bases, and 15 bases lay between the germline ends. The CDR3 sequence is 15 residues long. CDR3 sequence: CASSPGPGGDQPQHF. CDR3 coding DNA: TGCGCCAGCAGCCCGGGCCCCGGGGGGGATCAGCCCCAGCATTTT.

The V and J genes are TRBV4-3 and TRBJ1-5; the D gene is possibly TRBD1 (5 bases). The CDR3 sequence is 15 residues long. Germline lookup yields CDR1 LGHNA and CDR2 YSLEER. V lost 1 base and J 7 bases, leaving 14 bases between the germline ends. CDR3 DNA sequence: TGCGCCAGCAGCCAAGCCGTCGGTTCAGGGCAGCCCCAGCATTTT. This gives the protein CASSQAVGSGQPQHF.

The chain links TRBV7-6 to TRBJ2-1; TRBD2 matches at 8 bases. The length of the CDR3 is 15 residues. V shed 5 bases and J 4 bases; nucleotides not matched to a gene: 7. Germline V gives CDR1 SGHVS, CDR2 FNYEAQ. CDR3 nucleotides: TGTGCCAGCAGCAGAAGCGGGAGTTCGTACAATGAGCAGTTCTTC. Its protein is CASSRSGSSYNEQFF.

CDR3 sequence (DNA): TGCAGTGCTAGTCTGGCCAGGGGGGAATATCAGCCCCAGCATTTT. It codes for CSASLARGEYQPQHF. The chain couples TRBV20-1 to TRBJ1-5; 7 nucleotides align to TRBD1. V was pared by 3 bases and J by 5 bases, with 10 bases of the junction left unmatched. CDR3 size: 15 residues. Germline CDR1 reads DFQATT; CDR2 reads SNEGSKA (reference sequence).

The chain links TRBV27 to TRBJ2-5, with 8 bases fitting TRBD1. The V segment lost 4 bases and the J segment 5 bases; nucleotides outside the gene matches: 9. Germline V gives CDR1 MNHEY, CDR2 SMNVEV (reference sequence). CDR3 length: 15 residues. The CDR3 reads CASSSPSRGRETQYF. Here the CDR3 DNA reads TGTGCCAGCAGTTCCCCGAGCAGGGGGCGGGAGACCCAGTACTTC.

The chain uses TRBV19 and TRBJ1-2, with D unresolved. The CDR3 has 15 residues. V lost 2 bases and J lost 4, with 14 bases in between. CDR1 is LNHDA and CDR2 is SQIVND in the germline V gene (reference sequence). The CDR3 coding sequence is TGTGCCAGTAGTATAATGGTGTCCACTGGCTATGGCTACACCTTC. This gives the protein CASSIMVSTGYGYTF.

The chain joins TRBV3-1 (or the pseudogene TRBV3-2) to TRBJ1-6; D gene ambiguous. V lost 6 bases, J lost 8 bases, and 14 bases lay in between. This CDR3 contains 14 residues. CDR1 LGHDT and CDR2 YNNKEL come from the germline V gene (reference sequence). CDR3 DNA: TGTGCCAGCAGGACATATCCACACGATTCACCCCTCCACTTT. Amino acid sequence: CASRTYPHDSPLHF.

The chain employs TRBV7-9 and TRBJ1-1, with 8 bases matching TRBD1. Germline values: CDR1 SEHNR, CDR2 FQNEAQ (reference sequence). V shed 5 bases, J shed 6 bases, and the junction held 11 bases outside the gene matches. The CDR3 totals 15 residues. DNA of the CDR3: TGTGCCAGCAGCGCCCGACAGGGGCCCGGGGCTGAAGCTTTCTTT. It codes for CASSARQGPGAEAFF.